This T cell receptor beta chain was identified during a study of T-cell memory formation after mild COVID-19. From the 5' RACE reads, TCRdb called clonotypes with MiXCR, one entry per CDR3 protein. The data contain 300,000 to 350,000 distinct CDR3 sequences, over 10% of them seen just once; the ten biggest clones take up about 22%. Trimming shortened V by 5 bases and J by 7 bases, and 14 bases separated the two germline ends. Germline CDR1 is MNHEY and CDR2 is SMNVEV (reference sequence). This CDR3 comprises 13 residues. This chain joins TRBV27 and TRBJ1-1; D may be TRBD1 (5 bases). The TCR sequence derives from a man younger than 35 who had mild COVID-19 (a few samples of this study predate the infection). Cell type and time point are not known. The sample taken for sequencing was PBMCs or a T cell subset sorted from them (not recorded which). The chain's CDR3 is CASSSDSKIEAFF. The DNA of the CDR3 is TGTGCCAGCAGTAGCGACAGTAAGATTGAAGCTTTCTTT.